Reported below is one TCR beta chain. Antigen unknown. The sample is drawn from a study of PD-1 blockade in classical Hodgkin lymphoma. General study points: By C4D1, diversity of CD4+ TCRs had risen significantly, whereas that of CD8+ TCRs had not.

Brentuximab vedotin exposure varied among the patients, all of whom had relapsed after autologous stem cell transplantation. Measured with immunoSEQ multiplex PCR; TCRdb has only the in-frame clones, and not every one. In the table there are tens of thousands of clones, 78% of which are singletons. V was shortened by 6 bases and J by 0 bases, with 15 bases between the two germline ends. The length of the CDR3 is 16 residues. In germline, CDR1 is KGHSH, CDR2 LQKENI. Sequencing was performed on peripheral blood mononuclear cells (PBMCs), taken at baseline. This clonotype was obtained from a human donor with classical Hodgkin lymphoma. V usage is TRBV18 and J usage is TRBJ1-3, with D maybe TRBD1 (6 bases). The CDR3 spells CASSLRDIYSGNTIYF. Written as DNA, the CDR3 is TGTGCCAGCTCCCTCCGGGACATCTACTCTGGAAACACCATATATTTT. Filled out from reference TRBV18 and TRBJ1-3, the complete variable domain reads NAGVMQNPRHLVRRRGQEARLRCSPMKGHSHVYWYRQLPEEGLKFMVYLQKENIIDESGMPKERFSAEFPKEGPSILRIQQVVRGDSAAYFCASSLRDIYSGNTIYFGEGSWLTVV.